The clone carrying this T cell receptor (beta chain) was observed at least ten times. Antigen: not known. This sample is part of a study of type 1 regulatory T cells. Study information: This in vitro CD4 product, T-allo10, is enriched for Tr1 cells and alloantigen-specific. The study's findings and limits: Tr1 cells had a more restricted TCR repertoire than non-Tr1 cells.

MiXCR, applied by TCRdb to the reads, yields one record per CDR3 protein. The table records about 42,000 distinct CDR3 sequences, over 9% of them present only once. The CDR3 contains 11 residues. The germline V gene has CDR1 SGHRS and CDR2 YFSETQ. V lost 6 bases, J lost 4 bases, and 8 bases lay in between. The specimen was cultured non-Tr1 T cells, either the whole culture or a sorted T cell fraction (not recorded which). The chain employs TRBV5-1 and TRBJ2-7, with a weak D call TRBD2 (7 bases). This TCR derives from a human donor in good health. The DNA of the CDR3 is TGCGCCAGCAAGGGGGGGTACGAGCAGTACTTC. Translated: CASKGGYEQYF.